The 3 T cell receptor beta chains reported below all come from one sample, sequenced in a study of graft-versus-host responses after intestinal transplantation. The antigens for these receptors are not known. Assay: immunoSEQ multiplex PCR; the TCRdb copy retains only in-frame clones and omits some. The table lists some 83,000 clones, roughly nine tenths of them singletons. The source was unstimulated CD4+ T cells sorted from spleen or lymph node cells, collected before intestinal transplant. The source of these receptors is a human donor who received an intestinal transplant.

The V and J genes are TRBV7-8 and TRBJ2-3; tentatively, D is TRBD2 (7 bases). Germline CDR1 and CDR2: SGHVS and FQNEAQ. This CDR3 region has 16 residues. V lost 1 base, J lost 2 bases, and 13 bases lay in between. The CDR3 is CASSLERGAYTDTQYF. CDR3 coding DNA: TGTGCCAGCAGCTTAGAACGGGGGGCCTACACAGATACGCAGTATTTT.

This clone turned up a few times. CDR3 protein: CASSEPAGHGSPLHF. CDR3 in DNA: TGTGCCAGCAGTGAACCCGCAGGCCACGGTTCACCCCTCCACTTT. The rearrangement uses TRBV6-1 and TRBJ1-6; D unresolved. Germline values: CDR1 MNHNS, CDR2 SASEGT. The V end was cut by 2 bases, the J end by 9 bases, with 14 bases between. The length of the CDR3 is 15 residues.

This chain links TRBV7-8 with TRBJ1-4, with D unresolved. Trimming left V 5 bases short and J 0 bases short, with 16 bases between. The CDR3 sequence is 17 residues long. Germline V gene sequence: CDR1 SGHVS, CDR2 FQNEAQ. CDR3 amino acids: CASSPAYVPSTNEKLFF. CDR3 DNA: TGTGCCAGCAGCCCAGCGTATGTCCCTTCAACTAATGAAAAACTGTTTTTT.